This entry features one T cell receptor (beta chain) sequence. Its antigen remains unidentified. This sample was included in a study of neoadjuvant nivolumab and ipilimumab in lung cancer. The wider study: Patients got nivolumab 3 mg/kg on days 1, 15 and 29; combination added ipilimumab 1 mg/kg day 1.

TCRdb's table, derived via immunoSEQ multiplex PCR, lists solely in-frame clones and lacks some. Of about 5,100 clones listed, 73% are singletons. The germline V gene encodes CDR1 MDHEN and CDR2 SYDVKM. The CDR3 is made up of 15 amino acids. Trimming cost V 5 bases and J 0 bases, with 13 bases left between them. Study results and limitations: Only two of four nivolumab-treated tumors gained richness and clonality by surgery. Resected tumors had greater TCR richness and clonality than uninvolved lung.

The V and J genes are TRBV28 and TRBJ1-1; a weak D match, TRBD1 (6 bases). The sequences come from tumor tissue, collected after neoadjuvant nivolumab, alone or with ipilimumab, at or shortly before surgery. The receptor's source is an adult with non-small cell lung cancer. CDR3 region: CASSPGTNMNTEAFF. The CDR3 nucleotides read TGTGCCAGCAGTCCGGGGACAAACATGAACACTGAAGCTTTCTTT.